The T cell receptor (beta chain) described here comes from a study of OX40 agonist ivuxolimab in advanced cancers. Study information: At 0.01 to 10 mg/kg, ivuxolimab was administered intravenously to patients every 2 weeks. Males comprised approximately 84% of the group, whose mean age was approximately 60 years (range roughly 20 to 85). Three partial responders included one hepatocellular carcinoma patient and two cutaneous melanoma patients.

Germline V gene sequence: CDR1 MNHNS, CDR2 SASEGT. Trimming shortened V by 2 bases and J by 2 bases, and 9 bases separated the two germline ends. The CDR3 consists of 14 residues. As to this clone: The antigen is not known.

The protocol was immunoSEQ multiplex PCR, while the TCRdb copy is restricted to in-frame clones and leaves out a portion. The table lists 74,000 or so clones, 86% of them singletons, with around 2.1% in the top ten. Study results and limitations: Doses of 0.1 to 3.0 mg/kg were accompanied by clonal expansion of CD4+ and CD8+ blood T cells by week 6.

The sequence came from an adult with an advanced solid tumor such as melanoma, head and neck, liver or kidney cancer. The sequences come from CD4+ or CD8+ T cells sorted from blood, collected in a trial of the OX40 agonist ivuxolimab. The chain couples TRBV6-1 to TRBJ1-1; D not certain. The CDR3 here is CASSESRINTEAFF. The CDR3, as DNA: TGTGCCAGCAGTGAAAGTAGAATTAACACTGAAGCTTTCTTT.